A selection of T cell receptor beta chains follows, all from one sample in a study of T cell changes during pregnancy in multiple sclerosis. The assay was immunoSEQ multiplex PCR, and TCRdb's table has in-frame clones only and misses some. The data hold 65,000 to 85,000 clones, with roughly 90% observed a single time. This specimen was peripheral blood, taken after pregnancy. These receptors all stem from a female donor in good health, enrolled as a control in a pregnancy study. CDR3s leave out the opening cysteine and the closing phenylalanine or tryptophan. Fields, in order: clone size, V gene, J gene, CDR3 protein. Size is stated for part of the rows, as once, few or many counts, or as a class when the clone is expanded.

>-|TRBV5-1|TRBJ1-1
ASTPWTGDYTEAF
>-|TRBV7-2|TRBJ2-1
ASSLRDSSWSYNEQF
>-|TRBV5-4|TRBJ2-2
ASSAVGTSGKLGELF
>-|TRBV6-5|TRBJ1-1
ASSYQENTEAF
>-|TRBV5-4|TRBJ2-5
ASSLSAPGETQY
>-|TRBV7-6|TRBJ1-1
ASSLADRGTEAF
>-|TRBV6-6|TRBJ2-1
ASIKVRGDNEQF
>-|TRBV27|TRBJ2-7
ASSSFGQSYEQY
>-|TRBV5-4|TRBJ1-1
ASSSTGTAYTEAF
>-|TRBV28|TRBJ2-1
ASSLSWSSGVTLYNEQF
>few|TRBV2|TRBJ1-2
ASSYSGTEYGYT
>few|TRBV10-1|TRBJ1-2
ASSRDRPVDGYT
>-|TRBV20-1|TRBJ2-3
SASSPDTQY
>-|TRBV7-2|TRBJ1-1
ASSPGGNTEAF
>-|TRBV28|TRBJ2-7
ASKPGTGGPASYEQY
>-|TRBV6-5|TRBJ1-1
ASSLRHGMNTEAF
>-|TRBV27|TRBJ2-1
ASSRQGRGASYNEQF
>-|TRBV4-3|TRBJ1-2
ASSRDRTGGVYGYT
>-|TRBV4-3|TRBJ2-1
ASSQGGGASYNEQF
>-|TRBV29-1|TRBJ2-5
SVGQGEAETQY
>-|TRBV7-8|TRBJ1-4
ASSSFGGVANEKLF
>-|TRBV9|TRBJ1-2
ASSGGQSINYGYT
>-|TRBV10-1|TRBJ1-3
ASSQGASGNTIY
>-|TRBV19|TRBJ2-7
ASSIGVISYEQY
>once|TRBV27|TRBJ2-4
ASSWLRGNIQY
>-|TRBV5-6|TRBJ1-5
ASSPHPDRGPFNQPQH
>-|TRBV9|TRBJ2-3
ASSVSSADTQY
>once|TRBV10-2|TRBJ2-7
ASSEVILGGDRGLFQY
>-|TRBV29-1|TRBJ1-2
SVTGTEGYT
>-|TRBV6-5|TRBJ1-3
ASSYSGVLSGNTIY
>-|TRBV19|TRBJ2-6
ASRQASGSGANVLT
>-|TRBV30|TRBJ1-2
AWSVNTYGYT
>-|TRBV19|TRBJ2-6
ASTAAASGANVLT
>-|TRBV29-1|TRBJ1-1
SVEDGGRTEAF
>-|TRBV5-6|TRBJ2-7
ASSGLAYEQY
>few|TRBV14|TRBJ1-1
ASSRLQGGPKTEAF
>-|TRBV30|TRBJ2-5
AWSSGQGGEETQY
>-|TRBV11-2|TRBJ1-5
ASSPISASQPQH
>-|TRBV15|TRBJ2-7
ATSRATSAYEQY
>-|TRBV6-4|TRBJ1-1
ASSDSTRGTENTEAF
>-|TRBV10-3|TRBJ2-7
AISQGLPEQY
>-|TRBV11-3|TRBJ2-7
ASSLDGGGLPEQY
>-|TRBV15|TRBJ2-7
ATSPWAGDEQY